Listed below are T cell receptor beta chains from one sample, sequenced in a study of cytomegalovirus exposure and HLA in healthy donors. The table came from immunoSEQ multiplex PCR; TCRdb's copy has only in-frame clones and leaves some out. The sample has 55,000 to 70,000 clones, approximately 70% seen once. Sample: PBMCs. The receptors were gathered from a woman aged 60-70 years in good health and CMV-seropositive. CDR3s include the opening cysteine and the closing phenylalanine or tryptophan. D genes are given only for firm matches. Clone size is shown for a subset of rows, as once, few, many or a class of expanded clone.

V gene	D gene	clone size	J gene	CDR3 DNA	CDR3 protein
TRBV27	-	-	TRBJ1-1	TGTGCCAGCAGTTACGGACAGAGGTCAACTGAAGCTTTCTTT	CASSYGQRSTEAFF
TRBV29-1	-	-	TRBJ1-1	TGCAGCGTTGGGGCCCTTACCGAGAACACTGAAGCTTTCTTT	CSVGALTENTEAFF
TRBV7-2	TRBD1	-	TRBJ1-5	TGTGCCAGCAGCCCTCTCGGGACAGGGGGTCAGCCCCAGCATTTT	CASSPLGTGGQPQHF
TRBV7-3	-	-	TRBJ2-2	TGTGCCAGCAGCTCCTCATTGCGAGGCGGGGAGCTGTTTTTT	CASSSSLRGGELFF
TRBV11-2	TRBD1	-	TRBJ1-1	TGTGCCAGCAGCTTAGCCCCACCGGGACAGGGGCCCACTGAAGCTTTCTTT	CASSLAPPGQGPTEAFF
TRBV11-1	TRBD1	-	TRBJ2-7	TGTGCCAGCAGCTCCGGACAGGGGGCAAGCCACGAGCAGTACTTC	CASSSGQGASHEQYF
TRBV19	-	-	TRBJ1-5	TGTGCCAGTAGTGGTTTCAGGGGCAATCAGCCCCAGCATTTT	CASSGFRGNQPQHF
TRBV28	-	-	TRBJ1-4	TGTGCCAGCGGGTATGGGGAGGGAGCACTGTTTTTT	CASGYGEGALFF
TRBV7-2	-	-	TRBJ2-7	TGTGCCAGCAGCTTCCAGGGAGGTGTCTACGAGCAGTACTTC	CASSFQGGVYEQYF
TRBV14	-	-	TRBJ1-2	TGTGCCAGCAGCCCTACAGGGAGGGGTATGGGCTATGGCTACACCTTC	CASSPTGRGMGYGYTF
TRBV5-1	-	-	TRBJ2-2	TGCGCCAGCAGCTTGGAAATAGGGAGAACCGGGGAGCTGTTTTTT	CASSLEIGRTGELFF
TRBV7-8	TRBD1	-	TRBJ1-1	TGTGCCAGCAGCTTATATAGGGGGCGCCAAGCTTTCTTT	CASSLYRGRQAFF
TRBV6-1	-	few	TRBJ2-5	TGTGCCAGCAGACCCAGGGTCTTGGAGACCCAGTACTTC	CASRPRVLETQYF
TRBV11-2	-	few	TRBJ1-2	TGTGCCAGCAGCTTAGACCCTATTCTTAACTATGGCTACACCTTC	CASSLDPILNYGYTF
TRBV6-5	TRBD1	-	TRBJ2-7	TGTGCCAGCAGTTACTCGGGACAGGGGGACCTCGAGCAGTACTTC	CASSYSGQGDLEQYF
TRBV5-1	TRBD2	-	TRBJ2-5	TGCGCCAGCAGCTCTGGACTAGCGGGGGGGCAAGAGACCCAGTACTTC	CASSSGLAGGQETQYF
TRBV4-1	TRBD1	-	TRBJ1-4	TGCGCCAGCAGCCAGACAGGGGGGCATGAAAAACTGTTTTTT	CASSQTGGHEKLFF
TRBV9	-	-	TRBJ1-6	TGTGCCAGCAGCCCCTCGGCGGGATCACCCCTCCACTTT	CASSPSAGSPLHF
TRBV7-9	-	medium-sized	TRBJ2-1	TGTTCCAGCAGCTTAGGAGAGTCGGGGGCGGGGGAGGGGAATGAGCAGTTCTTC	CSSSLGESGAGEGNEQFF
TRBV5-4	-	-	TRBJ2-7	TGTGCCAGCAGTCAGCACAGGAACTCCTACGAGCAGTACTTC	CASSQHRNSYEQYF